This T cell receptor beta chain was captured in a study of control samples from healthy donors and cancer patients. CDR1 and CDR2 from the germline V gene are SNHLY and FYNNEI. The V gene lost 8 bases and the J gene lost 3 bases, with 16 bases spanning the gap. This CDR3 region has 14 residues. Some clones are missing from TCRdb's copy, which holds only in-frame ones; the method was immunoSEQ multiplex PCR. The top ten clones hold roughly 6% of a sample with tens of thousands of clones, 65% to 90% of them seen once. The TCR comes from a man between 35 and 55 years old in good health. Sequencing was carried out using blood. The rearrangement links TRBV2 to TRBJ2-5, with D possibly being TRBD1 (7 bases). The CDR3 loop is CASRGGGGKETQYF. Here the CDR3 DNA reads TGTGCCAGCCGCGGAGGAGGGGGCAAAGAGACCCAGTACTTC. Full variable domain (missing parts from reference TRBV2 and TRBJ2-5): EPEVTQTPSHQVTQMGQEVILRCVPISNHLYFYWYRQILGQKVEFLVSFYNNEISEKSEIFDDQFSVERPDGSNFTLKIRSTKLEDSAMYFCASRGGGGKETQYFGPGTRLLVL.